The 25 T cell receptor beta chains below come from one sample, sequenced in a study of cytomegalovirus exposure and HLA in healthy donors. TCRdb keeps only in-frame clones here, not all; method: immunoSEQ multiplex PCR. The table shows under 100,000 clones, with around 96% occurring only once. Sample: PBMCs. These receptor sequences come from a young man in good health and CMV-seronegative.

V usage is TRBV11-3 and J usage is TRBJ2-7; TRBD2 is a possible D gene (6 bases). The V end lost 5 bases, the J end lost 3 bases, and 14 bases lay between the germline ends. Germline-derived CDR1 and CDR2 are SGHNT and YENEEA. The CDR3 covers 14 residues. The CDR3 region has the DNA TGTGCCAGCAGCCCCCAGGAGGGGAGCTACGAGCAGTACTTC. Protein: CASSPQEGSYEQYF.

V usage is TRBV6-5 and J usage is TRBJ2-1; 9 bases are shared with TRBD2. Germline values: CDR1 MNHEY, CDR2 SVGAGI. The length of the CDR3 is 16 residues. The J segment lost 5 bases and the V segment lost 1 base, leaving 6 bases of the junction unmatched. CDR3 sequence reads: CASSYWRAGGNNEQFF. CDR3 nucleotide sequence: TGTGCCAGCAGTTACTGGCGGGCGGGAGGGAACAATGAGCAGTTCTTC.

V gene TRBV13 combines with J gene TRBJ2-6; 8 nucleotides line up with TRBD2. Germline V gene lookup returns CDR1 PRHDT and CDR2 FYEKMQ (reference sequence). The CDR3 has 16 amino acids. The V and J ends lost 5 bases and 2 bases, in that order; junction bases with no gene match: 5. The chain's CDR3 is CASSTKAGAGANVLTF. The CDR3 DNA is TGTGCCAGCAGCACCAAAGCGGGAGCTGGGGCCAACGTCCTGACTTTC.

DNA for the CDR3: TGTGCCAGCAGCACCCGGACGGGAAACACTGAAGCTTTCTTT. Its translation: CASSTRTGNTEAFF. V usage is TRBV7-9 and J usage is TRBJ1-1; D not resolved. Germline CDR1 and CDR2: SEHNR and FQNEAQ (reference sequence). The V and J ends lost 5 bases and 2 bases respectively, with 12 bases between them. The CDR3 runs 14 residues.

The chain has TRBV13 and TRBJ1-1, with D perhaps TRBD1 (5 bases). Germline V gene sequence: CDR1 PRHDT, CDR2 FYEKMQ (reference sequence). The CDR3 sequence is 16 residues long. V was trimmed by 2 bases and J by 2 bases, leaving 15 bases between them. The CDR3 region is CASSLMDKAFNTEAFF. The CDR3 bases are TGTGCCAGCAGCTTAATGGACAAGGCCTTCAACACTGAAGCTTTCTTT.

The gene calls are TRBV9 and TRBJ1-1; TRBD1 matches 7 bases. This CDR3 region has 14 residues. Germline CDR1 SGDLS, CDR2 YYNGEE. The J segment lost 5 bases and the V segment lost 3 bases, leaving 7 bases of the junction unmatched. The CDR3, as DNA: TGTGCCAGCAGCGCCTGGACAGGCGGAACTGAAGCTTTCTTT. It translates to CASSAWTGGTEAFF.

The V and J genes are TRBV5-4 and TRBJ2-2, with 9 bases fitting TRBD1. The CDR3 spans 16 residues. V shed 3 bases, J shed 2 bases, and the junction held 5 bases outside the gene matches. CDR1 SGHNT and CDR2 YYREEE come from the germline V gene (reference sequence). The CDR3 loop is CASSWGTGTNTGELFF. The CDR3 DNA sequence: TGTGCCAGCAGCTGGGGGACAGGGACCAACACCGGGGAGCTGTTTTTT.

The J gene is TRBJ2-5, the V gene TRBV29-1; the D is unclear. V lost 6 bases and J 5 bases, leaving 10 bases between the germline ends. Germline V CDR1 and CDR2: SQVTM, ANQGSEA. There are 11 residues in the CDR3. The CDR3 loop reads CSVSPGETQYF. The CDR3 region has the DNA TGCAGCGTCTCCCCCGGTGAGACCCAGTACTTC.

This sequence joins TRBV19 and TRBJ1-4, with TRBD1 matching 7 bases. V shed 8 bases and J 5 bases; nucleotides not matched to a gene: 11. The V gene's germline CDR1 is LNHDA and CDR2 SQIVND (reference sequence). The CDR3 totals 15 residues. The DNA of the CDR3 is TGTGCCAGTCGCCACCAGGGACAGCCCAATGAAAAACTGTTTTTT. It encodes CASRHQGQPNEKLFF.

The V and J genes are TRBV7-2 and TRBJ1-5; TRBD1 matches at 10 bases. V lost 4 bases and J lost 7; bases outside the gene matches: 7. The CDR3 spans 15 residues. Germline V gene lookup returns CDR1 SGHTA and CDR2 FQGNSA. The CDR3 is CASSWRQGAGQPQHF. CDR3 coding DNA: TGTGCCAGCAGCTGGCGACAGGGGGCAGGACAGCCCCAGCATTTT.

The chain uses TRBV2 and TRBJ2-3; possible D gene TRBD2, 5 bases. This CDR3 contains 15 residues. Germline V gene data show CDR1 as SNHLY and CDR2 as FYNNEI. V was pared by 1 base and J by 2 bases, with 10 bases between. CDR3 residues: CASSEDLGVTDTQYF. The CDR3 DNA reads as TGTGCCAGCAGTGAAGATTTGGGAGTCACAGATACGCAGTATTTT.

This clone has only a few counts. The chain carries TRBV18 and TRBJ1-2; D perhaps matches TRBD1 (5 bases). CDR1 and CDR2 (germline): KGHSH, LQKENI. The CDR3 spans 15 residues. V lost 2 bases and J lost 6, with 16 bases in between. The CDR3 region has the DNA TGTGCCAGCTCACCAAGCAGGGAGGCTGGGAATGGCTACACCTTC. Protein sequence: CASSPSREAGNGYTF.

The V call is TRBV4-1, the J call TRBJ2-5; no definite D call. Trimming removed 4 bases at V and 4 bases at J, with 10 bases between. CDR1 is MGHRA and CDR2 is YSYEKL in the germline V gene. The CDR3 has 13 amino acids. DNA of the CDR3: TGCGCCAGCAGCCCCAGTCCCCGAGAGACCCAGTACTTC. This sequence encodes CASSPSPRETQYF.

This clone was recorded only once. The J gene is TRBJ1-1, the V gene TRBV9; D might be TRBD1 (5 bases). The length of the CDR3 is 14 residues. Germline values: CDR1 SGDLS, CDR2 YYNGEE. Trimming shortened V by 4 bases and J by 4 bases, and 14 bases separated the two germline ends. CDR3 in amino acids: CASSPGGGATEAFF. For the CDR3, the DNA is TGTGCCAGCAGCCCCGGGGGAGGGGCCACTGAAGCTTTCTTT.

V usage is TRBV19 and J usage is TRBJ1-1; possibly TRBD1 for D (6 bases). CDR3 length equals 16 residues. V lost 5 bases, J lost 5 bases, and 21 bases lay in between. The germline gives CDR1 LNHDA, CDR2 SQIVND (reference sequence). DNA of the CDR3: TGTGCCAGTAGTTCTCCTCGTATGCCCCAGGGGACTGAAGCTTTCTTT. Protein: CASSSPRMPQGTEAFF.

The CDR3 here is CASSEYQETQYF. Here the CDR3 DNA reads TGCGCCAGCAGCGAGTACCAAGAGACCCAGTACTTC. The V and J genes are TRBV5-1 and TRBJ2-5; D uncertain. Germline values: CDR1 SGHRS, CDR2 YFSETQ. The CDR3 is made up of 12 amino acids. Between the trimmed V and J ends, which lost 4 bases and 0 bases, there was a span of 4 bases.

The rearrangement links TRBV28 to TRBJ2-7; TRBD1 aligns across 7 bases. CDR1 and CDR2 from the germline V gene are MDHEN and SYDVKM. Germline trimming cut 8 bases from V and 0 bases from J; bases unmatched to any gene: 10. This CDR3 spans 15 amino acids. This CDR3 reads CASRTGGADSYEQYF. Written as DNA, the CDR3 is TGTGCCAGCCGGACAGGAGGTGCCGACTCCTACGAGCAGTACTTC. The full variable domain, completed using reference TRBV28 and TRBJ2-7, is DVKVTQSSRYLVKRTGEKVFLECVQDMDHENMFWYRQDPGLGLRLIYFSYDVKMKEKGDIPEGYSVSREKKERFSLILESASTNQTSMYLCASRTGGADSYEQYFGPGTRLTVT.

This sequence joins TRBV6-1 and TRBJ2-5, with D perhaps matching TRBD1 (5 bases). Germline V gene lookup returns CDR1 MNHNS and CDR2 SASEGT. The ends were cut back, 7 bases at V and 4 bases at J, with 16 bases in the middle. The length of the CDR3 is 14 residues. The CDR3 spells CASIFQTVRETQYF. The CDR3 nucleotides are TGTGCCAGCATTTTTCAGACAGTTCGAGAGACCCAGTACTTC.

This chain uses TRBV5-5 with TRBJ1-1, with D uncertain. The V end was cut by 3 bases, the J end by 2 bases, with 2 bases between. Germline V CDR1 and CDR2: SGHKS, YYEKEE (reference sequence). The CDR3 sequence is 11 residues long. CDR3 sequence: CASSSNTEAFF. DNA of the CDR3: TGTGCCAGCAGCTCTAACACTGAAGCTTTCTTT.

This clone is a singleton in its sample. The CDR3 nucleotides read TGTGCCAGTATGAACACCGGGGAGCTGTTTTTT. As protein: CASMNTGELFF. The V and J genes are TRBV27 and TRBJ2-2; D is unresolved. There are 11 residues in the CDR3. Trimming took 9 bases from V and 1 from J, leaving 3 bases between them. Germline V gene lookup returns CDR1 MNHEY and CDR2 SMNVEV (reference sequence).

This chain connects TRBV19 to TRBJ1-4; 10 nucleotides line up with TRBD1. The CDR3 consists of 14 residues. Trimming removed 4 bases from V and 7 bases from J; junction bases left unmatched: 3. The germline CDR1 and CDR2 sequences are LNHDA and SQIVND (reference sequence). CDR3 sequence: CASSTRTGGEKLFF. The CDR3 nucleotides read TGTGCCAGTAGTACAAGGACAGGGGGTGAAAAACTGTTTTTT.

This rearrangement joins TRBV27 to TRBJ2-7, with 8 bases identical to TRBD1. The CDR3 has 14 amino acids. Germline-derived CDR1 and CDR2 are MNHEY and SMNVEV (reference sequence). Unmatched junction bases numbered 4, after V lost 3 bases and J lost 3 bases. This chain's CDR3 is CASSLRTGNYEQYF. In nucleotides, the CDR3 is TGTGCCAGCAGTTTGAGGACAGGGAACTACGAGCAGTACTTC.

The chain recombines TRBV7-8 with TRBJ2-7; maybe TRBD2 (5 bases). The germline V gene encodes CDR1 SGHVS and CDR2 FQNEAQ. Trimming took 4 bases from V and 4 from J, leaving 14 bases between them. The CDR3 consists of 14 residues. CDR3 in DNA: TGTGCCAGCAGCTCCCAACTAGGAACTTACGAGCAGTACGTC. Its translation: CASSSQLGTYEQYV.

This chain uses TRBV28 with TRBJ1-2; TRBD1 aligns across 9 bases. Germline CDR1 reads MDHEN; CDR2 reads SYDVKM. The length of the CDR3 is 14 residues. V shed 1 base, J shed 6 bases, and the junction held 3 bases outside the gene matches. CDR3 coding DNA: TGTGCCAGCAGTTTATTGACAGGGGGAGATGGCTACACCTTC. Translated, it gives CASSLLTGGDGYTF.

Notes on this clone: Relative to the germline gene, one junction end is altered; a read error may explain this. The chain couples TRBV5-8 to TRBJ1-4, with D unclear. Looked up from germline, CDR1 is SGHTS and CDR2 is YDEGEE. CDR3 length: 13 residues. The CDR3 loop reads CASSLAYSFAADF. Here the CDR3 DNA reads TGTGCCAGCAGCTTGGCGTATAGCTTCGCGGCAGACTTT.